This TCR beta chain derives from a study of human T cells and chemical hapten exposure. Study-wide results and caveats: Expanded TCR sets contained significantly more large CDR3 similarity clusters than controls.

CDR1 DFQATT and CDR2 SNEGSKA come from the germline V gene (reference sequence). The V gene end was trimmed by 0 bases and the J gene end by 4 bases; junction bases not matched to a gene: 6. This CDR3 is built from 15 residues. Worth noting for this clonotype: Its antigen is not known.

Time point given: patch test 2, 6 weeks after DPC sensitization. Treatment defined: therapeutic diphenylcyclopropenone sensitization with weekly scalp DPC. Blood draws came before every patch-test application. TCRdb passed the RACE reads through MiXCR, listing each CDR3 protein once. The top ten hold roughly 2.2% of the sample, which has some 88,000 distinct CDR3 sequences, approximately 11% seen once. The specimen comprised whole blood, sampled in connection with sensitization to the hapten diphenylcyclopropenone (DPC). This receptor was identified in a middle-aged man with alopecia areata. Some clones in this sample may be carry-over from other donors' samples. This chain connects TRBV20-1 to TRBJ1-5; 7 bases agree with TRBD1. DNA of the CDR3: TGCAGTGCTAGAGACTCGACAGGGAAGAATCAGCCCCAGCATTTT. It encodes CSARDSTGKNQPQHF.